Below are 26 T cell receptor beta chains sequenced from a single sample in a study of T cell repertoires in cytomegalovirus infection (dated by TCRdb to about 2019). The treatment or condition label here, explained by the study, means: in vitro stimulation with specific CMV peptide epitopes to enrich CMV-specific T cells. The instrument given in TCRdb is Illumina HiSeq 1500. Using fastp at Q25 and MiXCR, TCRdb reprocessed the public reads and kept productive beta chains. Each entry is one CDR3 protein sequence, shown with its most common DNA and genes. The table for this sample lists about 120,000 distinct CDR3 sequences; around 31% of them were counted only once. Of the sample, 40% to 45% falls within the top ten clones. Their recognized antigens are unknown. Sequenced material: CD8+ T cells from cultured PBMCs, taken from culture after CMV antigen stimulation. Receptor source: a human donor in good health (CMV status not recorded). Some clones in this sample may be carry-over from other donors' samples.

This sequence joins TRBV4-1 and TRBJ2-5; 10 bases line up with TRBD2. The ends lost 0 bases at V and 5 bases at J; junction bases unmatched: 6. The CDR3 sequence is 16 residues long. Looked up from germline, CDR1 is MGHRA and CDR2 is YSYEKL. The CDR3 nucleotides are TGCGCCAGCAGCCAAGATATCAGCGGGGGGGCCGAGACCCAGTACTTC. Translating gives CASSQDISGGAETQYF.

This clonotype was recorded once. The J gene is TRBJ2-3, the V gene TRBV19; D is tentatively TRBD1 or TRBD2 (6 bases each). CDR3 size: 15 residues. Germline-derived CDR1 and CDR2 are LNHDA and SQIVND (reference sequence). Trimming left V 6 bases short and J 0 bases short, with 13 bases between. The CDR3 here is CASSHGGRSTDTQYF. CDR3 DNA sequence: TGTGCCAGTAGCCACGGGGGCAGAAGCACAGATACGCAGTATTTT.

This clonotype has more than one count but fewer than ten. CDR3: CASSLTRTNYEQYF. The CDR3 DNA reads TGTGCCAGCAGCTTGACGAGGACCAACTACGAGCAGTACTTC. This chain connects TRBV7-2 to TRBJ2-7; D unclear. Trimming removed 3 bases from V and 3 bases from J, with 12 bases in between. CDR3 length: 14 amino acids. In germline, CDR1 is SGHTA, CDR2 FQGNSA. The full variable domain, its missing parts supplied by reference TRBV7-2 and TRBJ2-7, is GAGVSQSPSNKVTEKGKDVELRCDPISGHTALYWYRQSLGQGLEFLIYFQGNSAPDKSGLPSDRFSAERTGGSVSTLTIQRTQQEDSAVYLCASSLTRTNYEQYFGPGTRLTVT.

V usage is TRBV7-8 and J usage is TRBJ1-4; D uncertain. V was cut by 1 base and J by 5 bases, with 17 bases left in between. The CDR3 length is 17 residues. CDR1 is SGHVS, CDR2 FQNEAQ, per germline. CDR3 region: CASSLDGRGGRNEKLFF. CDR3 in DNA: TGTGCCAGCAGCTTAGACGGTCGGGGAGGGAGAAATGAAAAACTGTTTTTT.

The V and J genes are TRBV19 and TRBJ1-5; TRBD1 might be the D (5 bases). The germline CDR1 and CDR2 sequences are LNHDA and SQIVND (reference sequence). V was clipped by 3 bases and J by 5 bases, with 11 bases between them. CDR3 length: 14 residues. In DNA, the CDR3 is TGTGCCAGTAGTATGTGGGACTTCGATCAGCCCCAGCATTTT. Encoded protein: CASSMWDFDQPQHF.

This clonotype was picked up a small number of times. The chain is built from TRBV4-1 and TRBJ2-7, with 8 nucleotides matching TRBD1. Trimming cost V 1 base and J 4 bases; bases outside gene matches: 6. In germline, CDR1 is MGHRA, CDR2 YSYEKL. The CDR3 sequence is 15 residues long. The CDR3 DNA reads TGCGCCAGCAGCCAAGTGGTCCAGGGGGCATACGAGCAGTACTTC. Protein sequence: CASSQVVQGAYEQYF.

The chain employs TRBV7-9 and TRBJ1-5, with D possibly being TRBD1 (6 bases). CDR1 is SEHNR and CDR2 is FQNEAQ in the germline V gene (reference sequence). The V and J ends lost 1 base and 3 bases respectively, with 16 bases between them. The CDR3 contains 17 residues. The CDR3 DNA sequence: TGTGCCAGCAGCTTAGAAGGAAAGTACAGGGCCAATCAGCCCCAGCATTTT. It encodes CASSLEGKYRANQPQHF.

This clonotype was observed a few times. This chain connects TRBV2 to TRBJ2-3; D is ambiguous. The CDR3 is made up of 17 amino acids. Trimming took 0 bases from V and 0 from J, leaving 13 bases between them. Germline V gene data show CDR1 as SNHLY and CDR2 as FYNNEI. CDR3 bases: TGTGCCAGCAGTGAAGCAGGGTGGCAGGAAAGCACAGATACGCAGTATTTT. Translating it yields CASSEAGWQESTDTQYF.

The chain has TRBV7-9 and TRBJ1-1; maybe TRBD1 (6 bases). Trimming left V 5 bases short and J 5 bases short, with 15 bases between. The length of the CDR3 is 14 residues. CDR1 and CDR2 (germline): SEHNR, FQNEAQ (reference sequence). The CDR3 sequence is CASSPVGGHTEAFF. CDR3 DNA sequence: TGTGCCAGCAGCCCGGTGGGGGGGCATACTGAAGCTTTCTTT.

This chain uses TRBV27 with TRBJ2-4; D might be TRBD1 or TRBD2, each matching 5 bases. Trimming removed 8 bases at V and 3 bases at J, with 8 bases between. Germline V gives CDR1 MNHEY, CDR2 SMNVEV (reference sequence). This CDR3 contains 12 residues. As DNA, the CDR3 is TGTGCCAGCGGTGGGGGCAAAAACATTCAGTACTTC. Amino acids: CASGGGKNIQYF.

This rearrangement joins TRBV6-1 to TRBJ1-1, with D uncertain. Germline V gene sequence: CDR1 MNHNS, CDR2 SASEGT. The CDR3 loop spans 14 amino acids. V dropped 1 base and J dropped 7 bases, with 13 bases sitting between them. The CDR3 here is CASSEVWQLLEAFF. DNA of the CDR3: TGTGCCAGCAGTGAAGTTTGGCAGCTACTTGAAGCTTTCTTT.

The V and J genes are TRBV12-3 or TRBV12-4 and TRBJ2-1; D may match TRBD1 or TRBD2 (5 bases each). The CDR3 has 17 residues. Between the trimmed V and J ends, which lost 7 bases and 4 bases, there was a span of 23 bases. CDR3 coding DNA: TGTGCCAGCACCCTGGGAAGAAATCGGGGCATTTACAATGAGCAGTTCTTC. Translated, it gives CASTLGRNRGIYNEQFF.

This clonotype was recorded at least ten times. The CDR3 loop is CASSLGWGQNQPQHF. The CDR3 bases are TGTGCCAGCAGCTTAGGGTGGGGACAGAATCAGCCCCAGCATTTT. The chain links TRBV7-8 to TRBJ1-5; 7 nucleotides line up with TRBD1. Germline CDR1 SGHVS, CDR2 FQNEAQ. The CDR3 runs to 15 residues. V dropped 1 base and J dropped 4; count of bases not matched to a gene: 4.

The rearrangement uses TRBV7-9 and TRBJ2-5, with TRBD1 matching over 7 bases. Germline V gene data show CDR1 as SEHNR and CDR2 as FQNEAQ (reference sequence). V was clipped by 5 bases and J by 2 bases; unmatched bases: 8. The CDR3 totals 15 residues. The DNA for the CDR3 is TGTGCCAGCAGCCCCCCGGGGACAGAACAAGAGACCCAGTACTTC. It codes for CASSPPGTEQETQYF.

V and J are TRBV20-1 and TRBJ2-1; 9 bases line up with TRBD2. The CDR3 length is 15 residues. Germline assignment: CDR1 DFQATT and CDR2 SNEGSKA (reference sequence). The J segment lost 0 bases and the V segment lost 3 bases, leaving 3 bases of the junction unmatched. CDR3 loop: CSARSGGSSYNEQFF. CDR3 in DNA: TGCAGTGCTAGGAGCGGGGGGAGCTCCTACAATGAGCAGTTCTTC.

The chain uses TRBV25-1 and TRBJ2-7; D uncertain. Germline V gene lookup returns CDR1 MGHDK and CDR2 SYGVNS. This CDR3 region has 11 residues. Trimming cost V 1 base and J 6 bases, with 4 bases left between them. CDR3 amino acids: CASSESLEQYF. The CDR3 DNA reads as TGTGCCAGCAGTGAATCTCTCGAGCAGTACTTC.

The chain joins TRBV27 to TRBJ2-2, with unresolved D. This CDR3 region has 11 residues. Germline V lookup: CDR1 MNHEY, CDR2 SMNVEV (reference sequence). Trimming took 5 bases from V and 7 from J, leaving 5 bases between them. The CDR3 loop reads CASSPGGELFF. The CDR3 DNA reads TGTGCCAGCAGTCCCGGCGGGGAGCTGTTTTTT.

This clonotype has only a few counts. The V and J genes are TRBV20-1 and TRBJ1-2; the match to TRBD1 covers 10 bases. This CDR3 contains 13 residues. Trimming cost V 6 bases and J 1 base; bases outside gene matches: 2. In germline, CDR1 is DFQATT, CDR2 SNEGSKA (reference sequence). Here the CDR3 reads CSAGQGINYGYTF. CDR3 bases: TGCAGTGCGGGACAGGGGATTAACTATGGCTACACCTTC.

The genes are TRBV2 and TRBJ2-1; D might be TRBD1 (5 bases). Germline V gene lookup returns CDR1 SNHLY and CDR2 FYNNEI. This CDR3 has 14 amino acids. Between the trimmed V and J ends, which lost 4 bases and 3 bases, there was a span of 10 bases. CDR3 residues: CASSARGLYNEQFF. CDR3 in DNA: TGTGCCAGCAGTGCAAGGGGTCTCTACAATGAGCAGTTCTTC.

This clonotype turned up a few times. The gene calls are TRBV9 and TRBJ1-1, with D uncertain. The CDR3 covers 13 residues. From germline, CDR1 is SGDLS and CDR2 YYNGEE. V gave up 0 bases and J gave up 6 bases, with 9 bases separating them. The CDR3 is CASSVEVEAEAFF. DNA of the CDR3: TGTGCCAGCAGCGTAGAGGTTGAGGCTGAAGCTTTCTTT.

This clonotype turned up a few times. The chain has TRBV2 and TRBJ1-2, with 8 bases aligning to TRBD1. The CDR3 has 13 amino acids. Germline V lookup: CDR1 SNHLY, CDR2 FYNNEI. V dropped 6 bases and J dropped 3; count of bases not matched to a gene: 3. The chain's CDR3 is CASSLTGDYGYTF. The CDR3 nucleotides are TGTGCCAGCAGCTTGACAGGGGACTATGGCTACACCTTC. The full variable domain, its missing parts supplied by reference TRBV2 and TRBJ1-2, is EPEVTQTPSHQVTQMGQEVILRCVPISNHLYFYWYRQILGQKVEFLVSFYNNEISEKSEIFDDQFSVERPDGSNFTLKIRSTKLEDSAMYFCASSLTGDYGYTFGSGTRLTVV.

This clonotype came up a few times. The V and J genes are TRBV2 and TRBJ1-4; possibly TRBD1 for D (5 bases). V was pared by 6 bases and J by 4 bases, with 15 bases between. CDR3 length equals 15 residues. Germline CDR1 and CDR2: SNHLY and FYNNEI. In DNA form, the CDR3 reads TGTGCCAGCAGGGCCGGGACGGGTATTAATGAAAAACTGTTTTTT. Translation gives CASRAGTGINEKLFF.

This clonotype was recorded many times. The chain combines TRBV19 with TRBJ1-5; D is ambiguous. Trimming stripped 4 bases from V and 5 bases from J, with 6 bases between. Per the germline V gene, CDR1 is LNHDA and CDR2 is SQIVND (reference sequence). This CDR3 spans 12 amino acids. The CDR3: CASSTPDQPQHF. In DNA, the CDR3 is TGTGCCAGTAGTACCCCGGATCAGCCCCAGCATTTT. Drawing the rest from reference TRBV19 and TRBJ1-5, the complete variable domain is DGGITQSPKYLFRKEGQNVTLSCEQNLNHDAMYWYRQDPGQGLRLIYYSQIVNDFQKGDIAEGYSVSREKKESFPLTVTSAQKNPTAFYLCASSTPDQPQHFGDGTRLSIL.

The rearrangement joins TRBV7-9 to TRBJ2-7; 8 bases match TRBD1. The V segment lost 6 bases and the J segment 2 bases; nucleotides outside the gene matches: 9. Looked up from germline, CDR1 is SEHNR and CDR2 is FQNEAQ (reference sequence). The CDR3 sequence is 15 residues long. The CDR3 loop is CASRPPGTGTYEQYF. The CDR3, as DNA: TGTGCCAGCAGACCACCCGGGACAGGAACCTACGAGCAGTACTTC.

The chain has TRBV29-1 and TRBJ1-2; a possible D gene is TRBD1 (6 bases). This CDR3 has 13 residues. Trimming took 1 base from V and 6 from J, leaving 12 bases between them. The V gene's germline CDR1 is SQVTM and CDR2 ANQGSEA. The CDR3 loop is CSVEGAGENGYTF. The CDR3 DNA sequence: TGCAGCGTTGAAGGGGCAGGGGAAAATGGCTACACCTTC.

The chain has TRBV12-3 or TRBV12-4 and TRBJ1-1; 8 bases align to TRBD1. V lost 6 bases to trimming and J lost 5 bases; unmatched junction nucleotides: 14. The CDR3 is made up of 16 amino acids. Written as DNA, the CDR3 is TGTGCCAGCAGCCCTGGACAGGGAAGCTCGTGGACTGAAGCTTTCTTT. It translates to CASSPGQGSSWTEAFF.